The clone carrying this TCR beta chain was picked up many times. The record originates from a study of CD8 T cells in ankylosing spondylitis. Quantitative molecular-barcoded 5'-RACE generated the TCR beta libraries. One entry per CDR3 protein results from TCRdb running MiXCR on the 5' RACE reads. The sample has around 130,000 distinct CDR3 sequences; over 7% are singletons. Trimming took 0 bases from V and 8 from J, leaving 14 bases between them. The CDR3 loop spans 15 amino acids. Germline V gene data show CDR1 as SGHVS and CDR2 as FQNEAQ. This clonotype was obtained from a male donor with ankylosing spondylitis or in good health (not recorded which). Specimen: blood, either unsorted or a sorted T cell fraction (not recorded which). The genes are TRBV7-8 and TRBJ2-1; D may be TRBD1 or TRBD2 (6 bases each). The CDR3 here is CASSLAENRGHEQFF. CDR3 in DNA: TGTGCCAGCAGCTTAGCGGAGAACCGGGGGCATGAGCAGTTCTTC.